The TCR beta chain described here comes from a study of shared clonotypes between healthy human individuals. Study observations and caveats: The four-donor shared clonotypes exceeded non-shared clonotypes in generation probability, with non-shared ones scoring lower.

This clone was seen a few times. No antigen is known for it. Healthy and HIV-negative, the adult donors had no recent acute infections or vaccinations. Samples underwent the assay at deep level. Sequencing was performed with immunoSEQ multiplex PCR; in TCRdb, only in-frame clones are kept and a portion is missing. The data show about 1 million clones, around four fifths seen once. The CDR3 sequence is 14 residues long. Germline CDR1 KGHSY, CDR2 FQNENV. Trimming removed 4 bases at V and 4 bases at J, with 14 bases between. The TCR originated in a man younger than 35 in good health. This chain links TRBV16 with TRBJ2-7; D possibly corresponds to TRBD1 (6 bases). The sequenced material came from memory CD4+ T cells sorted from blood. The sample's subset: CD45RA-negative fraction. CDR3 sequence: CASSPRDTQYEQYF. The CDR3 bases are TGTGCCAGCAGCCCCAGGGACACCCAATACGAGCAGTACTTC.